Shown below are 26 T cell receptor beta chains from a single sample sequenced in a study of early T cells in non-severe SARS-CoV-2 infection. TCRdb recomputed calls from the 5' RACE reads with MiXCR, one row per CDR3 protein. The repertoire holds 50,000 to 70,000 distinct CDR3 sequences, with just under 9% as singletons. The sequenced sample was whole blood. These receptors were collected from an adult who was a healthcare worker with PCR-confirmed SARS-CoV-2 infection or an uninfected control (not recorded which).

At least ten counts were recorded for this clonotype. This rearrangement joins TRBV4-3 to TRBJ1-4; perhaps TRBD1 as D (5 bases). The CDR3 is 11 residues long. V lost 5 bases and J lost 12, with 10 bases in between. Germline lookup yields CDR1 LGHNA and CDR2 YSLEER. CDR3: CASSEGPQLFF. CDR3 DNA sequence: TGCGCCAGCAGCGAGGGGCCTCAACTGTTTTTT.

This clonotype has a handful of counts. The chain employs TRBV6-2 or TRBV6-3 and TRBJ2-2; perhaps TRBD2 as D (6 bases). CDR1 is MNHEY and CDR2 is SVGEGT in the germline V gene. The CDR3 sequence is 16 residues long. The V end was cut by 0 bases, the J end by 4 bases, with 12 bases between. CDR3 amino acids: CASSYSIGGGTGELFF. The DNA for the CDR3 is TGTGCCAGCAGTTACTCGATCGGGGGAGGCACCGGGGAGCTGTTTTTT.

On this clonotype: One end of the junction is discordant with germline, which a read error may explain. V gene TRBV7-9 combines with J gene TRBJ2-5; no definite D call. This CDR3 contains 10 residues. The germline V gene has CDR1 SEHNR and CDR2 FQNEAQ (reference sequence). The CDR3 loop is CVSSKETQYF. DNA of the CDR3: TGTGTCAGCAGCAAAGAGACCCAGTACTTC.

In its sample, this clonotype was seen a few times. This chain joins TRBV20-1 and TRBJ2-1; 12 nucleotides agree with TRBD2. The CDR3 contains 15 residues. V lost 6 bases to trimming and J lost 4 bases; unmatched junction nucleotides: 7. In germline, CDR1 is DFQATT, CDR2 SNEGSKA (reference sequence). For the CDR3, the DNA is TGCAGTGCAAGGACTAGCGGGGCGTGGTACAATGAGCAGTTCTTC. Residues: CSARTSGAWYNEQFF.

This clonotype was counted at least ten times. The CDR3: CASSSLDRVAYEQYF. The CDR3 DNA sequence: TGTGCCAGCAGCTCCCTCGACAGGGTAGCCTACGAGCAGTACTTC. V usage is TRBV7-6 and J usage is TRBJ2-7; TRBD1 agrees at 7 bases. Germline CDR1 SGHVS, CDR2 FNYEAQ. The CDR3 is 15 amino acids. The V and J ends lost 4 bases and 2 bases, in that order; junction bases with no gene match: 8.

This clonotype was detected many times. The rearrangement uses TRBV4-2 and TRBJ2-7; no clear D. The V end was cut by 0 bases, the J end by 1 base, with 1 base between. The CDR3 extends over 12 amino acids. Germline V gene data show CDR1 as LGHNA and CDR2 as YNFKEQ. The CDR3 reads CASSQDSYEQYF. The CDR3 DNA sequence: TGTGCCAGCAGCCAAGATTCCTACGAGCAGTACTTC.

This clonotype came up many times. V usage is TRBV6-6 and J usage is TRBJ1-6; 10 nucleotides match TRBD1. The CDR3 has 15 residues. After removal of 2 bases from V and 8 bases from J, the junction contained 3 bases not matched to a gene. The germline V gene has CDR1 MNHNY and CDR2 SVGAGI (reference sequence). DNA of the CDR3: TGTGCCAGCAGTTACCGGGACAGGGGTGATTCACCCCTCCACTTT. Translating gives CASSYRDRGDSPLHF.

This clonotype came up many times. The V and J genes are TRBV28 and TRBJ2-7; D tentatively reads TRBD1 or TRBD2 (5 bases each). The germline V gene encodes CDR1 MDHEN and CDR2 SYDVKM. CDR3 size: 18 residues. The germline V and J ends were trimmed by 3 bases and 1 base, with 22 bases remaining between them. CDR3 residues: CASSFPTRGASTSYEQYF. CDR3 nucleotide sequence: TGTGCCAGCAGTTTCCCTACTCGGGGCGCGAGCACGTCCTACGAGCAGTACTTC.

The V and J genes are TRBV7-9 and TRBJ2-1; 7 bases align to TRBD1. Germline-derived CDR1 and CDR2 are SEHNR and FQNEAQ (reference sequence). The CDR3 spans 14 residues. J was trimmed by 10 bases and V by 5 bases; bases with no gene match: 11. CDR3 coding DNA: TGTGCCAGCAGCCCAAAAAACAGGGGTGACGAGCAGTTCTTC. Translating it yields CASSPKNRGDEQFF.

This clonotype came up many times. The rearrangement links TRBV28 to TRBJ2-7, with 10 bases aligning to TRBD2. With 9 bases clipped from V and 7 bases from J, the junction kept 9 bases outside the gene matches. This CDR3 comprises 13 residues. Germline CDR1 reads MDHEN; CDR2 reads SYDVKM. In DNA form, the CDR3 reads TGTGCCAGTGCCAGCGGGAGGGCCGAAGAGCAGTACTTC. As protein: CASASGRAEEQYF.

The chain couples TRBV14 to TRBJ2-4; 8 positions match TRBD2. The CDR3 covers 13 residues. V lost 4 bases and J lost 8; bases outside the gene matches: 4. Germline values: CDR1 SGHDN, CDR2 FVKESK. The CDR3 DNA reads TGTGCCAGCAGCCCGGGACTAGGACACATTCAGTACTTC. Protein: CASSPGLGHIQYF.

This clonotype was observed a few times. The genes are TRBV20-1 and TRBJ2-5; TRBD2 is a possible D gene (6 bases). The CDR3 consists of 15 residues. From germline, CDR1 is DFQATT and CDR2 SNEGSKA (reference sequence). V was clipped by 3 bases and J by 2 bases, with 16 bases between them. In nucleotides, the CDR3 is TGCAGTGCTAGCCTTCCGGGACTCTTACAAGAGACCCAGTACTTC. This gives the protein CSASLPGLLQETQYF.

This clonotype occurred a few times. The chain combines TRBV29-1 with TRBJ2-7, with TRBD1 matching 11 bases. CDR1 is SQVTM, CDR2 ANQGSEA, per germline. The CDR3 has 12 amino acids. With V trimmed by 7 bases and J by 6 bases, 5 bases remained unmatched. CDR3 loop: CSAGQGAGEQYF. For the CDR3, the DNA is TGCAGCGCCGGACAGGGGGCTGGCGAGCAGTACTTC.

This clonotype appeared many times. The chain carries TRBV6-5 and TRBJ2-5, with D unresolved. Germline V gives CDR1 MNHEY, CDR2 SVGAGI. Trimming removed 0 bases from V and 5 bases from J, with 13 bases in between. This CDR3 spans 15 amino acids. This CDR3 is CASSYSGTLGETQYF. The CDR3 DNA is TGTGCCAGCAGTTACTCGGGCACCCTAGGGGAGACCCAGTACTTC.

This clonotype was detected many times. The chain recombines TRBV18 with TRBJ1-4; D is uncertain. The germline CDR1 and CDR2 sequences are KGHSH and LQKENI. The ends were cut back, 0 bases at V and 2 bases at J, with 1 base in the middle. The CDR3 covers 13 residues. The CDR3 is CASSPPTNEKLFF. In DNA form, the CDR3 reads TGTGCCAGCTCACCACCGACTAATGAAAAACTGTTTTTT.

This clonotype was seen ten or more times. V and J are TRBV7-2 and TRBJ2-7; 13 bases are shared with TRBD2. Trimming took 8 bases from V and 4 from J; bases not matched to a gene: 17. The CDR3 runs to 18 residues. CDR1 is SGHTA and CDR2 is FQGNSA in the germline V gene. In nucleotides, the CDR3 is TGTGCCAGCTCATTGAGACACCAGACTAGCGGGAGGAGATACGAGCAGTACTTC. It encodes CASSLRHQTSGRRYEQYF.

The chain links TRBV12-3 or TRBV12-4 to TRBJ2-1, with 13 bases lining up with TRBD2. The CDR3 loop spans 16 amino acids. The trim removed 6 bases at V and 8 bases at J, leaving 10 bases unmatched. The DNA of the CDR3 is TGTGCCAGCAGCCTCCAACTAGCGGGAGGGCCGCATGAGCAGTTCTTC. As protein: CASSLQLAGGPHEQFF.

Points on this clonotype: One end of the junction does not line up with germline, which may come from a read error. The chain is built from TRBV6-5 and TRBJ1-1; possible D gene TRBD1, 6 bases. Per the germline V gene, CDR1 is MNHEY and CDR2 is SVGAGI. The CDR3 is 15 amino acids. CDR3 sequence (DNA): TGTGCCAGCACCACTTGGGGGGGCGCGGACACTGAAGTTTTCTTT. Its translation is CASTTWGGADTEVFF.

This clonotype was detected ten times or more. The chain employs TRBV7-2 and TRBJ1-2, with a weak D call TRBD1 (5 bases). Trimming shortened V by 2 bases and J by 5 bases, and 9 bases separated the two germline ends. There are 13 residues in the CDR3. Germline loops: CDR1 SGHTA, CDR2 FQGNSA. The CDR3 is CASSLRDVYGYTF. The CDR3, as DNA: TGTGCCAGCAGCTTACGGGACGTTTATGGCTACACCTTC.

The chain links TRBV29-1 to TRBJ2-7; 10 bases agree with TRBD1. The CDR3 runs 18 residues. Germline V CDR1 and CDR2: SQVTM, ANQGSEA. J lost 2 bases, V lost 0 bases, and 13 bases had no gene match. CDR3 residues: CSVEDRGRDRGTPYEQYF. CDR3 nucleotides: TGCAGCGTTGAAGATCGAGGACGGGACAGGGGTACCCCCTACGAGCAGTACTTC.

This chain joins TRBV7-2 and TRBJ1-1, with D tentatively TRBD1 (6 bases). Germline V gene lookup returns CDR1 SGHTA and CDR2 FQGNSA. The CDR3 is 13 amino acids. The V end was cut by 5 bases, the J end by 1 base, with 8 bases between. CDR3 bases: TGTGCCAGCAGCAAGACAGGGAACACTGAAGCTTTCTTT. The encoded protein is CASSKTGNTEAFF.

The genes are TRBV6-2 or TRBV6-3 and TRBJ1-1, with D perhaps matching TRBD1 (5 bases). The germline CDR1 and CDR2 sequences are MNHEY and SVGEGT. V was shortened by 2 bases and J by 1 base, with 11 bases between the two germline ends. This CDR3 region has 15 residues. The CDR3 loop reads CASSYPAGSNTEAFF. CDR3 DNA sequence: TGTGCCAGCAGTTACCCGGCAGGGTCGAACACTGAAGCTTTCTTT.

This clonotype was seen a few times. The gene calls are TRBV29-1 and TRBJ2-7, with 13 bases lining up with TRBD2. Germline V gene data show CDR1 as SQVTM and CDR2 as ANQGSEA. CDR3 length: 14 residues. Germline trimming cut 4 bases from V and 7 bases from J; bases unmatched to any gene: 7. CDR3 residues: CSVGETSGRNEQYF. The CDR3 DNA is TGCAGCGTTGGAGAGACTAGCGGGAGGAATGAGCAGTACTTC.

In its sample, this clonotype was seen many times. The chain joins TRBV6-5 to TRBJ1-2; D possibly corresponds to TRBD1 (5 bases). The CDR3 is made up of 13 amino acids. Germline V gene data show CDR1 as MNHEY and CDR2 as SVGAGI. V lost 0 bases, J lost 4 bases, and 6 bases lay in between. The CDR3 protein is CASSYSRVYGYTF. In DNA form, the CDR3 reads TGTGCCAGCAGTTACTCCAGGGTCTATGGCTACACCTTC.

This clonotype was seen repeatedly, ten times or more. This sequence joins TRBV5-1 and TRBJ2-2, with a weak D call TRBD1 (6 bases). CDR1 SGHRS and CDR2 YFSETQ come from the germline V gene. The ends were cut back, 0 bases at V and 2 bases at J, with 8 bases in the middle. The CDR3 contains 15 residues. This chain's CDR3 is CASSLEQGNTGELFF. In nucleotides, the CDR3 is TGCGCCAGCAGCTTGGAACAGGGAAACACCGGGGAGCTGTTTTTT.

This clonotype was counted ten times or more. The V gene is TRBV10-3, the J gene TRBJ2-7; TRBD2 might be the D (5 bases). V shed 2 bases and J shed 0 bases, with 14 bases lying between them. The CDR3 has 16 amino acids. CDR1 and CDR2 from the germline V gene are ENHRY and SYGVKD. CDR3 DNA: TGTGCCATCAGTGAGAGAGGACCTGGGAGCTCCTACGAGCAGTACTTC. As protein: CAISERGPGSSYEQYF.